One and the same sample provided the 18 T cell receptor beta chains below, sequenced in a study of molecular identifiers for immune sequencing clone quantification. TCRdb independently ran MiXCR on the PCR reads; one entry per CDR3 protein. The table records about 320,000 distinct CDR3 sequences, around 21% of them present only once. The sequenced material came from naive CD8+ T cells from blood, with Jurkat cell RNA spiked in. Subset specified: FACS-sorted CD8+CD4-CCR7+CD45RA+ naive T cells. These receptors all come from a human donor in good health. Some libraries in this study had Jurkat cell RNA spiked in.

This clonotype was detected only a few times. The chain employs TRBV3-1 and TRBJ2-3, with 13 bases that match TRBD2. CDR1 is LGHDT, CDR2 YNNKEL, per germline (reference sequence). This CDR3 comprises 16 residues. V shed 3 bases and J 4 bases; nucleotides not matched to a gene: 4. The CDR3 is CASSQTSGGRSDTQYF. CDR3 nucleotide sequence: TGTGCCAGCAGCCAGACTAGCGGGGGGCGGTCAGATACGCAGTATTTT.

As to this clonotype: This could be a read error, since a much larger clone is one nucleotide away. The chain couples TRBV19 to TRBJ2-3, with D unclear. The CDR3 contains 15 residues. Deletions cut 5 bases from V and 0 bases from J, with 12 bases between. Germline CDR1 LNHDA, CDR2 SQIVND (reference sequence). CDR3 protein: CASSWDGMSTDTQYF. For the CDR3, the DNA is TGTGCCAGTAGTTGGGATGGTATGAGCACAGATACGCAGTATTTT.

The table lists this clonotype with many counts. The chain couples TRBV5-1 to TRBJ2-7; D unclear. The CDR3 is 13 amino acids. Germline V gene data show CDR1 as SGHRS and CDR2 as YFSETQ. With 0 bases removed from V and 7 bases from J, the gap between germline ends came to 11 bases. The CDR3 coding sequence is TGCGCCAGCAGCTTGGAGCCGGGCCGGGAGCAGTACTTC. This translates into CASSLEPGREQYF. Supplemented by reference TRBV5-1 and TRBJ2-7, the full variable domain reads KAGVTQTPRYLIKTRGQQVTLSCSPISGHRSVSWYQQTPGQGLQFLFEYFSETQRNKGNFPGRFSGRQFSNSRSEMNVSTLELGDSALYLCASSLEPGREQYFGPGTRLTVT.

As regards this clonotype: A read error is possible here, since a much larger clone lies one base away. The CDR3 DNA is TGCGCCAGCAGCCCCAAGATAGCCACTGAAGCTTTCTTT. Its translation: CASSPKIATEAFF. The gene calls are TRBV4-3 and TRBJ1-1; D is undetermined. The CDR3 runs 13 residues. In germline, CDR1 is LGHNA, CDR2 YSLEER. Between the trimmed V and J ends, which lost 4 bases and 4 bases, there was a span of 10 bases.

This clonotype was observed many times. The chain uses TRBV13 and TRBJ2-7; either TRBD1 or TRBD2 may supply D (5 bases each). The CDR3 spans 14 residues. The germline V and J ends were trimmed by 5 bases and 7 bases, with 18 bases remaining between them. In germline, CDR1 is PRHDT, CDR2 FYEKMQ (reference sequence). Written as DNA, the CDR3 is TGTGCCAGCAGCGAAGAGACCGGGACGAGGGAGCAGTACTTC. It is translated as CASSEETGTREQYF. Full variable domain (missing parts from reference TRBV13 and TRBJ2-7): AAGVIQSPRHLIKEKRETATLKCYPIPRHDTVYWYQQGPGQDPQFLISFYEKMQSDKGSIPDRFSAQQFSDYHSELNMSSLELGDSALYFCASSEETGTREQYFGPGTRLTVT.

This clonotype has ten or more counts. V is TRBV2 and J is TRBJ1-2; 7 bases match TRBD1. This CDR3 region has 14 residues. The germline V gene encodes CDR1 SNHLY and CDR2 FYNNEI. V trimming: 6 bases; J trimming: 3 bases; junction bases outside the gene matches: 7. The CDR3 DNA reads TGTGCCAGCAGGACAGGGAACATTGACTATGGCTACACCTTC. Translating gives CASRTGNIDYGYTF.

This clonotype occurred a few times. The V call is TRBV4-3, the J call TRBJ2-7; a possible D gene is TRBD1 (6 bases). The V end lost 0 bases, the J end lost 7 bases, and 13 bases lay between the germline ends. CDR1 and CDR2 from the germline V gene are LGHNA and YSLEER. The CDR3 contains 14 residues. The CDR3 DNA reads TGCGCCAGCAGCCAAGATTTGACAGGTTTTGAGCAGTACTTC. It is translated as CASSQDLTGFEQYF.

This clonotype was observed a few times. The chain uses TRBV20-1 and TRBJ2-4; TRBD2 matches at 9 bases. This CDR3 has 19 amino acids. The ends lost 0 bases at V and 0 bases at J; junction bases unmatched: 12. Germline CDR1 reads DFQATT; CDR2 reads SNEGSKA (reference sequence). The CDR3 nucleotides read TGCAGTGCTAGAGATATAGTAACTAGCGGGTCTTTAGCCAAAAACATTCAGTACTTC. This sequence encodes CSARDIVTSGSLAKNIQYF.

This clonotype was observed many times. The chain joins TRBV7-9 to TRBJ1-1; D is unclear. Per the germline V gene, CDR1 is SEHNR and CDR2 is FQNEAQ (reference sequence). The CDR3 has 11 amino acids. V lost 5 bases and J lost 3, with 4 bases in between. CDR3 DNA: TGTGCCAGCAGCCCTGACACTGAAGCTTTCTTT. The encoded protein is CASSPDTEAFF. Based on the CDR3 plus reference TRBV7-9 and TRBJ1-1, the full variable domain is DTGVSQNPRHKITKRGQNVTFRCDPISEHNRLYWYRQTLGQGPEFLTYFQNEAQLEKSRLLSDRFSAERPKGSFSTLEIQRTEQGDSAMYLCASSPDTEAFFGQGTRLTVV.

Concerning this clonotype itself: Just one base apart from a much larger clone, this may be a read error. The chain links TRBV12-3 or TRBV12-4 to TRBJ2-3; 7 bases map to TRBD2. This CDR3 contains 15 residues. The CDR3 coding sequence is TGTGCCAGCACCCCGCTGGCTAGCGGCACAGGTACGCAGTATTTT. The encoded protein is CASTPLASGTGTQYF.

There are many counts of this clonotype. The V call is TRBV29-1, the J call TRBJ2-7, with 10 nucleotides matching TRBD2. The CDR3 spans 13 residues. V was pared by 6 bases and J by 2 bases, with 4 bases of the junction left unmatched. CDR1 SQVTM and CDR2 ANQGSEA come from the germline V gene. The CDR3 here is CSVLAGDAYEQYF. The CDR3 DNA is TGCAGCGTCCTAGCGGGAGATGCCTACGAGCAGTACTTC.

In its sample, this clonotype was seen many times. J is TRBJ2-1 and V is TRBV4-3; 7 bases match TRBD2. Germline assignment: CDR1 LGHNA and CDR2 YSLEER. The CDR3 contains 16 residues. The V gene end was trimmed by 1 base and the J gene end by 2 bases; junction bases not matched to a gene: 5. CDR3 amino acids: CASSQVTSGAYNEQFF. CDR3 nucleotide sequence: TGCGCCAGCAGCCAAGTCACCAGCGGGGCCTACAATGAGCAGTTCTTC.

This clonotype has ten or more counts. J is TRBJ2-3 and V is TRBV28, with D unresolved. Per germline, CDR1 MDHEN and CDR2 SYDVKM. The V end lost 1 base, the J end lost 2 bases, and 7 bases lay between the germline ends. This CDR3 contains 14 residues. The CDR3 protein is CASSLSSYTDTQYF. The CDR3 region has the DNA TGTGCCAGCAGTTTATCTAGTTACACAGATACGCAGTATTTT.

This clonotype was observed at least ten times. The chain carries TRBV19 and TRBJ2-6; D not certain. The CDR3 contains 16 residues. V was clipped by 7 bases and J by 1 base, with 14 bases between them. Germline values: CDR1 LNHDA, CDR2 SQIVND (reference sequence). In DNA form, the CDR3 reads TGTGCCAGTAAACGAGGATATTCATCTGGGGCCAACGTCCTGACTTTC. Translated, it gives CASKRGYSSGANVLTF.

Details on this clonotype: Sequence at one end of the junction differs from germline and may be a read error. The chain employs TRBV3-1 and TRBJ1-6; no clear D gene. CDR1 is LGHDT and CDR2 is YNNKEL in the germline V gene (reference sequence). The CDR3 runs to 16 residues. The CDR3 sequence is CASRQDLRSYNSPLHF. CDR3 bases: TGTGCCAGCAGGCAAGACCTAAGGTCCTATAATTCACCCCTCCACTTT.

This clonotype was seen a few times. The chain combines TRBV2 with TRBJ2-3; 10 bases are a match to TRBD2. This CDR3 is built from 16 residues. Trimming took 6 bases from V and 6 from J; bases not matched to a gene: 12. CDR1 is SNHLY and CDR2 is FYNNEI in the germline V gene. The CDR3 region has the DNA TGTGCCAGCAGAAAAGTCCCTAGCGGGGGCTCGGATACGCAGTATTTT. Translation gives CASRKVPSGGSDTQYF.

The rearrangement links TRBV29-1 to TRBJ2-7; 9 bases align to TRBD2. The V gene's germline CDR1 is SQVTM and CDR2 ANQGSEA. CDR3 size: 15 residues. V lost 3 bases to trimming and J lost 4 bases; unmatched junction nucleotides: 10. CDR3: CSVELRNSGSYEQYF. The CDR3 DNA reads as TGCAGCGTTGAGCTCCGGAATAGCGGGAGTTACGAGCAGTACTTC.

This clonotype was counted at least ten times. V usage is TRBV29-1 and J usage is TRBJ1-1; the D is unclear. Trimming removed 4 bases at V and 2 bases at J, with 8 bases between. CDR1 and CDR2 from the germline V gene are SQVTM and ANQGSEA. CDR3 length equals 12 residues. CDR3 nucleotide sequence: TGCAGCGTTGGTAGGTATAACACTGAAGCTTTCTTT. This translates into CSVGRYNTEAFF.